A single sample is the source of the 14 T cell receptor beta chains below, sequenced in a study of T cell repertoires in cytomegalovirus infection. TCRdb used MiXCR to reprocess the reads, holding one entry per CDR3 protein. The sample has about 900,000 distinct CDR3 sequences; 30% to 40% are singletons. Their antigens remain unidentified. The sequenced sample was cultured CD8+ T cells from PBMCs, obtained from culture after CMV antigen stimulation. The receptors shown here come from a human donor in good health (CMV status not recorded). Some clones in this sample may be carry-over from other donors' samples.

This clonotype occurred a few times. This chain joins TRBV6-6 and TRBJ2-3; D is uncertain. Germline-derived CDR1 and CDR2 are MNHNY and SVGAGI (reference sequence). Trimming took off 3 bases at V and 0 bases at J, with 22 bases between the two ends. CDR3 length: 19 amino acids. CDR3 DNA: TGTGCCAGCAGTTATACCGATGGATCGGTTGGGGTTAGCACAGATACGCAGTATTTT. This gives the protein CASSYTDGSVGVSTDTQYF.

This clonotype appeared a few times. V and J are TRBV7-9 and TRBJ2-1; D possibly corresponds to TRBD2 (7 bases). The CDR3 consists of 13 residues. With 5 bases removed from V and 15 bases from J, the gap between germline ends came to 20 bases. The germline V gene encodes CDR1 SEHNR and CDR2 FQNEAQ (reference sequence). CDR3 bases: TGTGCCAGCAGCCTCGGGGGGCTCCGGTATCTGTTCTTC. Translation gives CASSLGGLRYLFF. Based on the CDR3 plus reference TRBV7-9 and TRBJ2-1, the full variable domain is DTGVSQNPRHKITKRGQNVTFRCDPISEHNRLYWYRQTLGQGPEFLTYFQNEAQLEKSRLLSDRFSAERPKGSFSTLEIQRTEQGDSAMYLCASSLGGLRYLFFGPGTRLTVL.

This clonotype occurred many times. This chain uses TRBV27 with TRBJ2-2; D might be TRBD1 (5 bases). V lost 4 bases and J lost 0, with 12 bases in between. This CDR3 spans 16 amino acids. Germline CDR1 MNHEY, CDR2 SMNVEV (reference sequence). This CDR3 reads CASSSKTVANTGELFF. The CDR3 region has the DNA TGTGCCAGCAGTTCCAAGACAGTCGCGAACACCGGGGAGCTGTTTTTT.

V usage is TRBV11-2 and J usage is TRBJ2-1; no reliable D call. The length of the CDR3 is 13 residues. V was shortened by 2 bases and J by 8 bases, with 10 bases between the two germline ends. From germline, CDR1 is SGHAT and CDR2 FQNNGV. The CDR3 sequence is CASSLSRIYEQFF. CDR3 DNA sequence: TGTGCCAGCAGCTTATCCCGGATCTATGAGCAGTTCTTC.

The rearrangement uses TRBV7-2 and TRBJ1-5; D is unclear. The germline gives CDR1 SGHTA, CDR2 FQGNSA. The V and J ends lost 6 bases and 7 bases respectively, with 13 bases between them. The length of the CDR3 is 13 residues. The DNA for the CDR3 is TGTGCCAGCAGTGTAAATCGGCGGCAGCCCCAGCATTTT. Translation: CASSVNRRQPQHF.

A few counts support this clonotype. The rearrangement joins TRBV5-6 to TRBJ2-1; perhaps TRBD1 as D (6 bases). V was shortened by 3 bases and J by 3 bases, with 13 bases between the two germline ends. The CDR3 extends over 15 amino acids. Germline CDR1 SGHDT, CDR2 YYEEEE. The CDR3 region is CASSSWTVNYNEQFF. In nucleotides, the CDR3 is TGTGCCAGCAGCTCCTGGACAGTAAACTACAATGAGCAGTTCTTC.

The V call is TRBV7-4, the J call TRBJ2-5; D unresolved. Germline loops: CDR1 SGHVT, CDR2 SQSDAQ. There are 12 residues in the CDR3. V shed 5 bases and J shed 4 bases, with 8 bases lying between them. CDR3 protein: CASSVLGETQYF. DNA of the CDR3: TGTGCCAGCAGCGTATTAGGAGAGACCCAGTACTTC.

This clonotype was recorded a few times. V gene TRBV27 combines with J gene TRBJ1-1, with 8 bases matching TRBD1. Germline V gives CDR1 MNHEY, CDR2 SMNVEV (reference sequence). V was pared by 5 bases and J by 5 bases, with 13 bases of the junction left unmatched. The CDR3 covers 16 residues. In DNA, the CDR3 is TGTGCCAGCAGTCCGGGGACAGGTGGGGGCCTGACTGAAGCTTTCTTT. This codes for CASSPGTGGGLTEAFF.

The V call is TRBV7-6, the J call TRBJ2-7; 7 bases align to TRBD2. Germline V gives CDR1 SGHVS, CDR2 FNYEAQ. V trimming: 3 bases; J trimming: 1 base; junction bases outside the gene matches: 6. The CDR3 runs to 15 residues. DNA for the CDR3: TGTGCCAGCAGCTTGGGGGGGGGTTTTTCCTACGAGCAGTACTTC. Translation: CASSLGGGFSYEQYF.

V and J are TRBV11-2 and TRBJ2-1; 8 bases fit TRBD1. The CDR3 runs to 16 residues. V shed 2 bases and J 0 bases; nucleotides not matched to a gene: 3. Germline CDR1 reads SGHAT; CDR2 reads FQNNGV. CDR3 DNA: TGTGCCAGCAGCTTACAGGGGGCCAGCTCCTACAATGAGCAGTTCTTC. This encodes CASSLQGASSYNEQFF.

This clonotype was detected many times. The rearrangement joins TRBV7-6 to TRBJ2-3; 8 positions match TRBD1. V lost 2 bases to trimming and J lost 0 bases; unmatched junction nucleotides: 10. The CDR3 is made up of 18 amino acids. Germline CDR1 is SGHVS and CDR2 is FNYEAQ. The CDR3 spells CASSLPRQGSASTDTQYF. The CDR3, as DNA: TGTGCCAGCAGCTTACCCCGACAGGGGTCGGCCAGCACAGATACGCAGTATTTT. Complete variable domain (other parts from reference TRBV7-6 and TRBJ2-3): GAGVSQSPRYKVTKRGQDVALRCDPISGHVSLYWYRQALGQGPEFLTYFNYEAQQDKSGLPNDRFSAERPEGSISTLTIQRTEQRDSAMYRCASSLPRQGSASTDTQYFGPGTRLTVL.

The table lists this clonotype with a few counts. The chain carries TRBV28 and TRBJ2-3, with D possibly being TRBD1 (6 bases). The CDR3 totals 15 residues. Trimming pared 1 base from V and 3 bases from J, leaving 11 bases between. Germline V lookup: CDR1 MDHEN, CDR2 SYDVKM. The CDR3 reads CASSLSGRGTDTQYF. The DNA of the CDR3 is TGTGCCAGCAGTTTATCGGGCAGGGGAACAGATACGCAGTATTTT.

The DNA for the CDR3 is TGCGCCAGCAGCCAAGATGGGGGTGGAGGGGTTCAGCCCCAGCATTTT. Its translation: CASSQDGGGGVQPQHF. The rearrangement uses TRBV4-1 and TRBJ1-5, with D perhaps matching TRBD1 (5 bases). Germline V CDR1 and CDR2: MGHRA, YSYEKL. The CDR3 covers 16 residues. V was shortened by 0 bases and J by 6 bases, with 15 bases between the two germline ends.

The chain is built from TRBV14 and TRBJ1-1; 10 positions agree with TRBD1. Germline trimming cut 0 bases from V and 7 bases from J; bases unmatched to any gene: 2. CDR1 is SGHDN and CDR2 is FVKESK in the germline V gene. The CDR3 covers 14 residues. CDR3 sequence reads: CASSQDGTGVEAFF. The CDR3 nucleotides are TGTGCCAGCAGCCAAGACGGGACAGGGGTTGAAGCTTTCTTT.